This paragraph covers one T cell receptor beta chain sequence. What it recognizes is unknown. This record comes from a study of CD8+ T cells in alopecia areata. Reverse transcription of extracted RNA yielded cDNA, which provided the sequencing template. This table comes from immunoSEQ multiplex PCR, and its TCRdb copy is limited to in-frame clones, with some not included. The sample lists some 170,000 clones, less than 80% seen once, with approximately 10% in the top ten. The germline gives CDR1 SGDLS, CDR2 YYNGEE. This CDR3 has 15 amino acids. The V gene lost 1 base and the J gene lost 7 bases, with 14 bases spanning the gap. The study's findings and limits: It was lesional scalp, especially alopecia totalis/universalis, that showed higher clonality than normal scalp.

The J gene is TRBJ2-2, the V gene TRBV9; D is ambiguous. The sequencing here drew on CD8+ T cells sorted from blood, taken at week 0. The receptor's source is a human donor with alopecia areata. This CDR3 is CASSVLGPKNGELFF. The CDR3 DNA sequence: TGTGCCAGCAGCGTACTTGGCCCTAAAAACGGGGAGCTGTTTTTT. The full variable domain, with the rest looked up from reference TRBV9 and TRBJ2-2, is DSGVTQTPKHLITATGQRVTLRCSPRSGDLSVYWYQQSLDQGLQFLIQYYNGEERAKGNILERFSAQQFPDLHSELNLSSLELGDSALYFCASSVLGPKNGELFFGEGSRLTVL.